A single sample gave rise to the 21 T cell receptor beta chains below, sequenced in a study of T cells in Graves' hyperthyroidism and ophthalmopathy. TCR beta CDR3 sequences were amplified from RNA transcripts. RT-PCR in the first round (using the HTBI primer set) targeted the TCR CDR3. TCRdb ran MiXCR on the multiplex PCR reads and lists one entry per CDR3 protein. The sample yields about 110,000 distinct CDR3 sequences, about 15% seen once. Specimen: blood. All receptors derive from a woman in her fifties or sixties with Graves' hyperthyroidism.

This clonotype was counted at least ten times. The rearrangement joins TRBV2 to TRBJ1-5; D gene ambiguous. CDR3 length: 14 amino acids. CDR1 is SNHLY and CDR2 is FYNNEI in the germline V gene. V dropped 7 bases and J dropped 0 bases, with 10 bases sitting between them. For the CDR3, the DNA is TGTGCCAGCAAGGGCTCCGTTAGCAATCAGCCCCAGCATTTT. Residues: CASKGSVSNQPQHF.

The V gene is TRBV28, the J gene TRBJ2-1; 7 bases agree with TRBD1. After removal of 5 bases from V and 7 bases from J, the junction contained 11 bases not matched to a gene. The CDR3 contains 15 residues. Germline V gene data show CDR1 as MDHEN and CDR2 as SYDVKM. CDR3 loop: CASSILTGSRNEQFF. The CDR3 region has the DNA TGTGCCAGCAGTATCCTGACAGGGAGCCGAAATGAGCAGTTCTTC.

This clonotype occurred many times. The chain employs TRBV6-2 or TRBV6-3 and TRBJ2-6; 8 positions match TRBD2. In germline, CDR1 is MNHEY, CDR2 SVGEGT. V shed 4 bases and J 5 bases; nucleotides not matched to a gene: 7. CDR3 length: 16 amino acids. For the CDR3, the DNA is TGTGCCAGCAGTTGGGCTAGCGGGCTAAGGGCCAACGTCCTGACTTTC. It yields the protein CASSWASGLRANVLTF.

This clonotype was counted at least ten times. The CDR3 sequence: CASSERTLGTDTQYF. CDR3 DNA: TGTGCCAGCAGTGAACGCACCCTGGGCACAGATACGCAGTATTTT. J is TRBJ2-3 and V is TRBV6-1, with no clear D. Germline V CDR1 and CDR2: MNHNS, SASEGT. The CDR3 consists of 15 residues. V was shortened by 2 bases and J by 1 base, with 10 bases between the two germline ends.

The rearrangement uses TRBV20-1 and TRBJ1-2; unclear D gene. Trimming left V 1 base short and J 8 bases short, with 14 bases between. CDR1 is DFQATT, CDR2 SNEGSKA, per germline (reference sequence). This CDR3 has 13 amino acids. The CDR3 DNA is TGCAGTGCTAGAGCCCTGCGCGGAGAGGGCTACACCTTC. Encoded protein: CSARALRGEGYTF.

This clonotype was observed many times. V and J are TRBV28 and TRBJ2-1; the D is unclear. Per germline, CDR1 MDHEN and CDR2 SYDVKM. V gave up 6 bases and J gave up 1 base, with 13 bases separating them. The CDR3 is 15 amino acids. The CDR3 region has the DNA TGTGCCAGCAGCCCTCCGGGTAGATCCTACAATGAGCAGTTCTTC. Amino acid sequence: CASSPPGRSYNEQFF.

There are many counts of this clonotype. The CDR3 carries no conserved terminal phenylalanine or tryptophan, so it likely arises from a read error. The limits of the CDR3 on the DNA are not certain, so only TCRdb's listed CDR3 is given. The gene calls are TRBV28 and TRBJ2-5; the table gives TRBD1 as D, unverified against the DNA. In germline, CDR1 is MDHEN, CDR2 SYDVKM. The CDR3 is made up of 17 amino acids, end residues included. The CDR3 reads CASSFSLFPGTGFSKYV.

In its sample, this clonotype was seen many times. The chain combines TRBV28 with TRBJ2-5, with a weak D call TRBD2 (6 bases). The CDR3 runs to 14 residues. Germline lookup yields CDR1 MDHEN and CDR2 SYDVKM. Trimming took off 8 bases at V and 5 bases at J, with 18 bases between the two ends. CDR3 DNA: TGTGCCAGCCAGACCGCGGATGGGGGGGAGACCCAGTACTTC. Translation gives CASQTADGGETQYF.

This clonotype has ten or more counts. The chain has TRBV18 and TRBJ1-1, with D tentatively TRBD1 (6 bases). Germline V lookup: CDR1 KGHSH, CDR2 LQKENI. The CDR3 length is 13 residues. V shed 3 bases and J shed 1 base, with 6 bases lying between them. CDR3 coding DNA: TGTGCCAGCTCACCGGGACAGAACACTGAAGCTTTCTTT. Its protein is CASSPGQNTEAFF. The entire variable domain, with the rest obtained from reference TRBV18 and TRBJ1-1, is as follows: NAGVMQNPRHLVRRRGQEARLRCSPMKGHSHVYWYRQLPEEGLKFMVYLQKENIIDESGMPKERFSAEFPKEGPSILRIQQVVRGDSAAYFCASSPGQNTEAFFGQGTRLTVV.

V usage is TRBV9 and J usage is TRBJ2-5; 9 bases agree with TRBD1. The CDR3 spans 16 residues. V gave up 0 bases and J gave up 4 bases; unmatched junction bases: 7. The germline V gene encodes CDR1 SGDLS and CDR2 YYNGEE. CDR3 sequence: CASSVEPGQGGETQYF. CDR3 coding DNA: TGTGCCAGCAGCGTAGAGCCGGGACAGGGAGGAGAGACCCAGTACTTC.

This clonotype was picked up a small number of times. The chain is built from TRBV2 and TRBJ2-7; a weak D match, TRBD1 (5 bases). The CDR3 consists of 13 residues. Trimming stripped 5 bases from V and 3 bases from J, with 11 bases between. The V gene's germline CDR1 is SNHLY and CDR2 FYNNEI. CDR3 loop: CASSIREGYEQYV. The CDR3 DNA reads TGTGCCAGCAGTATCAGGGAAGGCTACGAGCAGTACGTC.

This clonotype has a count of ten or more. This chain uses TRBV2 with TRBJ1-1; 7 bases are a match to TRBD1. The CDR3 extends over 13 amino acids. Trimming took 8 bases from V and 9 from J; bases not matched to a gene: 12. Germline V gene sequence: CDR1 SNHLY, CDR2 FYNNEI. CDR3 coding DNA: TGTGCCAGCCTCTCAGGGGGTCCAACTAAAGCTTTCTTT. This sequence encodes CASLSGGPTKAFF.

This clonotype was recorded at least ten times. The rearrangement uses TRBV2 and TRBJ2-7, with D perhaps matching TRBD2 (6 bases). Germline V CDR1 and CDR2: SNHLY, FYNNEI. CDR3 size: 15 residues. V shed 6 bases and J shed 1 base, with 16 bases lying between them. The CDR3 spells CASREEGSISYEQYV. Here the CDR3 DNA reads TGTGCCAGCAGGGAGGAGGGGTCTATTTCCTACGAGCAGTACGTC.

This clonotype was seen at least ten times. The V gene is TRBV29-1, the J gene TRBJ2-3, with 12 nucleotides matching TRBD2. This CDR3 spans 15 amino acids. The trim removed 5 bases at V and 0 bases at J, leaving 3 bases unmatched. Germline V CDR1 and CDR2: SQVTM, ANQGSEA. The CDR3 region has the DNA TGCAGCGTTACCGGGACTAGCGGGAGCACAGATACGCAGTATTTT. The encoded protein is CSVTGTSGSTDTQYF.

This chain connects TRBV7-3 to TRBJ2-3; D may be TRBD1 or TRBD2 (5 bases each). Germline CDR1 and CDR2: SGHTA and FQGTGA. Trimming pared 3 bases from V and 6 bases from J, leaving 16 bases between. CDR3 length: 15 amino acids. The CDR3 reads CASSFHGALGDTQYF. CDR3 coding DNA: TGTGCCAGCAGCTTCCACGGGGCTCTAGGGGATACGCAGTATTTT.

V and J are TRBV20-1 and TRBJ2-1; D unclear. This CDR3 contains 15 residues. Trimming removed 1 base from V and 7 bases from J, with 17 bases in between. Germline V CDR1 and CDR2: DFQATT, SNEGSKA (reference sequence). This CDR3 is CSARGRFGRNNEQFF. Here the CDR3 DNA reads TGCAGTGCTAGAGGGCGATTCGGTAGGAATAATGAGCAGTTCTTC.

This clonotype was observed many times. This chain links TRBV30 with TRBJ2-5; possible D gene TRBD2, 5 bases. V was cut by 4 bases and J by 6 bases, with 15 bases left in between. The CDR3 is made up of 13 amino acids. Germline V gives CDR1 GTSNPN, CDR2 SVGIG (reference sequence). CDR3 residues: CAWTRGPVKTQYF. The CDR3 coding sequence is TGTGCCTGGACTCGAGGGCCAGTGAAGACCCAGTACTTC.

This clonotype showed up many times. This chain connects TRBV6-1 to TRBJ2-1; 8 positions agree with TRBD2. Germline CDR1 is MNHNS and CDR2 is SASEGT. The trim removed 6 bases at V and 5 bases at J, leaving 6 bases unmatched. The CDR3 has 14 amino acids. DNA of the CDR3: TGTGCCAGCAGCCTGCTACTAGCGGACAATGAGCAGTTCTTC. Its translation is CASSLLLADNEQFF.

This clonotype has ten or more counts. CDR3 in amino acids: CAWNRGSNQPQHF. The CDR3 DNA reads as TGTGCCTGGAACAGGGGAAGCAATCAGCCCCAGCATTTT. The V call is TRBV30, the J call TRBJ1-5, with TRBD1 identical over 7 bases. CDR1 is GTSNPN, CDR2 SVGIG, per germline (reference sequence). The CDR3 consists of 13 residues. The ends lost 4 bases at V and 1 base at J; junction bases unmatched: 1.

The chain links TRBV6-5 to TRBJ1-6; D perhaps matches TRBD1 (5 bases). This CDR3 comprises 14 residues. Trimming pared 2 bases from V and 5 bases from J, leaving 7 bases between. The germline V gene encodes CDR1 MNHEY and CDR2 SVGAGI. The CDR3 DNA is TGTGCCAGCAGTTACGCAGGGAATAATTCACCCCTCCACTTT. Residues: CASSYAGNNSPLHF.

Ten or more counts support this clonotype. V usage is TRBV20-1 and J usage is TRBJ2-1; a possible D gene is TRBD1 (5 bases). Trimming removed 0 bases at V and 9 bases at J, with 9 bases between. This CDR3 comprises 12 residues. CDR1 and CDR2 from the germline V gene are DFQATT and SNEGSKA (reference sequence). In DNA form, the CDR3 reads TGCAGTGCTAGAGATTTGACAGCTGAGCAGTTCTTC. Its protein is CSARDLTAEQFF.